The present T cell receptor (beta chain) was sequenced within a study of T cell responses to AZD1222 COVID-19 vaccine. The table came from immunoSEQ multiplex PCR; TCRdb's copy has only in-frame clones and leaves some out. Altogether roughly 99,000 clones are present, 92% being singletons, with the ten largest covering roughly 8.7%. The V end lost 2 bases, the J end lost 6 bases, and 17 bases lay between the germline ends. Germline loops: CDR1 SGHAT, CDR2 FQNNGV. The CDR3 is 17 residues long. The sequence derives from an adult who received the AZD1222 COVID-19 vaccine. Specimen: peripheral blood, collected 28 days after the second AZD1222 dose. V and J are TRBV11-2 and TRBJ1-6; D not resolved. The CDR3 loop is CASSLTFSAASNSPLHF. The CDR3 region has the DNA TGTGCCAGCAGCTTAACCTTTTCAGCTGCCTCTAATTCACCCCTCCACTTT.